What follows are 15 T cell receptor beta chains derived from one specimen sequenced in a study of beta chain features in type 1 diabetes. Study results and caveats: A moderate, significant TCRB CDR3 shortening appeared in type 1 diabetes across four CD4+ subsets.

For these TCRs, the target antigens are not known. Expressed TCRB transcripts got sequenced, as all isolated RNA was reverse transcribed. The table came from immunoSEQ multiplex PCR; TCRdb's copy has only in-frame clones and leaves some out. The profile shows 600,000 to 750,000 clones, 9.5% to 15% of them singletons. The sequenced material came from naive CD4+ T cells from blood. Every receptor here comes from a man aged 30-40 years with type 1 diabetes.

The gene calls are TRBV10-3 and TRBJ2-7; no definite D call. Germline CDR1 is ENHRY and CDR2 is SYGVKD. This CDR3 has 17 residues. Trimming removed 0 bases from V and 2 bases from J, with 17 bases in between. CDR3 DNA sequence: TGTGCCATCAGTGAGTCGATGGGCACACAGAGAGCCTACGAGCAGTACTTC. Residues: CAISESMGTQRAYEQYF.

This chain connects TRBV30 to TRBJ1-5, with D tentatively TRBD1 (5 bases). The CDR3 consists of 14 residues. Germline assignment: CDR1 GTSNPN and CDR2 SVGIG (reference sequence). The V gene lost 2 bases and the J gene lost 5 bases, with 13 bases spanning the gap. The CDR3 protein is CAWSRTLSDQPQHF. The CDR3 DNA reads TGTGCCTGGAGTAGGACACTTAGTGATCAGCCCCAGCATTTT. Full variable domain (remainder filled in from reference TRBV30 and TRBJ1-5): SQTIHQWPATLVQPVGSPLSLECTVEGTSNPNLYWYRQAAGRGLQLLFYSVGIGQISSEVPQNLSASRPQDRQFILSSKKLLLSDSGFYLCAWSRTLSDQPQHFGDGTRLSIL.

This clone has only a few counts. The V call is TRBV4-3, the J call TRBJ2-7, with D maybe TRBD2 (6 bases). The CDR3 is 15 residues long. CDR1 and CDR2 from the germline V gene are LGHNA and YSLEER. V lost 4 bases, J lost 3 bases, and 16 bases lay in between. As DNA, the CDR3 is TGCGCCAGCAGCCCAGATAGCGGCCGGAACTACGAGCAGTACTTC. It yields the protein CASSPDSGRNYEQYF.

Points on this clone: Additional DNA sequences in this sample encode the identical CDR3. V gene TRBV5-4 combines with J gene TRBJ2-3; TRBD2 agrees at 11 bases. J gave up 0 bases and V 3 bases, and 0 bases lay outside the gene matches. The CDR3 is 15 residues long. Germline V gene lookup returns CDR1 SGHNT and CDR2 YYREEE (reference sequence). DNA for the CDR3: TGTGCCAGCAGCTCTAGCGGGGGGAGCACAGATACGCAGTATTTT. Translating it yields CASSSSGGSTDTQYF.

The chain uses TRBV6-5 and TRBJ2-1; 8 bases line up with TRBD2. With 5 bases clipped from V and 2 bases from J, the junction kept 5 bases outside the gene matches. The germline CDR1 and CDR2 sequences are MNHEY and SVGAGI. This CDR3 has 15 residues. The CDR3 region has the DNA TGTGCCAGCAGTCAACCGGGACTAGCCTACAATGAGCAGTTCTTC. Residues: CASSQPGLAYNEQFF.

This clone appeared a few times. The chain joins TRBV7-2 to TRBJ1-2; 7 bases fit TRBD1. The CDR3 has 16 amino acids. J was trimmed by 4 bases and V by 0 bases; bases with no gene match: 8. CDR1 is SGHTA and CDR2 is FQGNSA in the germline V gene. CDR3 coding DNA: TGTGCCAGCAGCTTAGCCTCCGGGACAGTCTTCTATGGCTACACCTTC. Its protein product is CASSLASGTVFYGYTF.

This clone appeared a few times. V is TRBV7-9 and J is TRBJ1-5, with D unresolved. This CDR3 comprises 16 residues. V shed 1 base and J shed 1 base, with 11 bases lying between them. Germline CDR1 is SEHNR and CDR2 is FQNEAQ (reference sequence). This CDR3 reads CASSLGFGVSNQPQHF. In nucleotides, the CDR3 is TGTGCCAGCAGCTTAGGTTTCGGTGTGAGCAATCAGCCCCAGCATTTT. Full variable domain (rest looked up from reference TRBV7-9 and TRBJ1-5): DTGVSQNPRHKITKRGQNVTFRCDPISEHNRLYWYRQTLGQGPEFLTYFQNEAQLEKSRLLSDRFSAERPKGSFSTLEIQRTEQGDSAMYLCASSLGFGVSNQPQHFGDGTRLSIL.

This chain connects TRBV29-1 to TRBJ1-1; tentative D call: TRBD1 (5 bases). Trimming removed 2 bases from V and 7 bases from J, with 14 bases in between. There are 13 residues in the CDR3. Germline-derived CDR1 and CDR2 are SQVTM and ANQGSEA. CDR3 coding DNA: TGCAGCGTTGAAAAACAGGTTGATGGTGAAGCTTTCTTT. Residues: CSVEKQVDGEAFF. The full variable domain, with the rest looked up from reference TRBV29-1 and TRBJ1-1, is SAVISQKPSRDICQRGTSLTIQCQVDSQVTMMFWYRQQPGQSLTLIATANQGSEATYESGFVIDKFPISRPNLTFSTLTVSNMSPEDSSIYLCSVEKQVDGEAFFGQGTRLTVV.

This clone has only a few counts. V usage is TRBV7-9 and J usage is TRBJ1-3; D uncertain. CDR3 length: 13 residues. The V and J ends lost 4 bases and 1 base respectively, with 5 bases between them. Germline assignment: CDR1 SEHNR and CDR2 FQNEAQ (reference sequence). The CDR3, as DNA: TGTGCCAGCAGCTCCCCGTCTGGAAACACCATATATTTT. Translating it yields CASSSPSGNTIYF. Full variable domain (missing parts from reference TRBV7-9 and TRBJ1-3): DTGVSQNPRHKITKRGQNVTFRCDPISEHNRLYWYRQTLGQGPEFLTYFQNEAQLEKSRLLSDRFSAERPKGSFSTLEIQRTEQGDSAMYLCASSSPSGNTIYFGEGSWLTVV.

This clone was seen a few times. The same CDR3 can be traced to other DNA sequences in this sample. V is TRBV4-3 and J is TRBJ2-3; D gene unclear. The V end was cut by 1 base, the J end by 0 bases, with 5 bases between. The CDR3 length is 14 residues. CDR1 is LGHNA and CDR2 is YSLEER in the germline V gene. The CDR3 sequence is CASSQGGSTDTQYF. CDR3 coding DNA: TGCGCCAGCAGCCAAGGCGGCAGCACAGATACGCAGTATTTT.

The rearrangement uses TRBV14 and TRBJ2-7; weak D call: TRBD1 (6 bases). The V end was cut by 3 bases, the J end by 1 base, with 13 bases between. Germline CDR1 is SGHDN and CDR2 is FVKESK. The CDR3 consists of 15 residues. CDR3 protein: CASSQGAGRSYEQYF. The CDR3 DNA is TGTGCCAGCAGCCAGGGGGCAGGGAGATCCTACGAGCAGTACTTC.

This chain connects TRBV6-1 to TRBJ2-7; D assignment may be TRBD1 or TRBD2 (5 bases each). CDR1 MNHNS and CDR2 SASEGT come from the germline V gene. Trimming pared 5 bases from V and 5 bases from J, leaving 13 bases between. This CDR3 has 13 residues. The CDR3 loop is CASSSGPLNEQYF. The CDR3 bases are TGTGCCAGCAGTTCGGGGCCTTTGAACGAGCAGTACTTC.

In this sample, this clone turned up a few times. The chain links TRBV29-1 to TRBJ1-5; D might be TRBD1 (5 bases). Germline CDR1 and CDR2: SQVTM and ANQGSEA. The CDR3 sequence is 12 residues long. V was cut by 7 bases and J by 7 bases, with 14 bases left in between. The CDR3 loop is CSEKTEGQPQHF. The CDR3 DNA follows: TGCAGCGAAAAGACAGAAGGCCAGCCCCAGCATTTT. Together with reference TRBV29-1 and TRBJ1-5, the CDR3 gives the full variable domain: SAVISQKPSRDICQRGTSLTIQCQVDSQVTMMFWYRQQPGQSLTLIATANQGSEATYESGFVIDKFPISRPNLTFSTLTVSNMSPEDSSIYLCSEKTEGQPQHFGDGTRLSIL.

The J gene is TRBJ2-7, the V gene TRBV7-2; TRBD1 or TRBD2 may be the D gene (5 bases each). The CDR3 covers 16 residues. The germline CDR1 and CDR2 sequences are SGHTA and FQGNSA. Deletions cut 5 bases from V and 0 bases from J, with 17 bases between. Written as DNA, the CDR3 is TGTGCCAGCAGCCGCTCGGGGCAGGCCCTCTCCTACGAGCAGTACTTC. Its translation is CASSRSGQALSYEQYF.

This clone was seen only a few times. J is TRBJ1-2 and V is TRBV10-3; maybe TRBD1 (6 bases). Trimming took 8 bases from V and 6 from J, leaving 16 bases between them. Germline loops: CDR1 ENHRY, CDR2 SYGVKD. The CDR3 is 13 amino acids. In DNA form, the CDR3 reads TGTGCCATCCTGCCAGTGGACAGAGATGGCTACACCTTC. Protein sequence: CAILPVDRDGYTF.